This TCR beta chain comes out of a study of shared clonotypes between healthy human individuals. In germline, CDR1 is MNHNY, CDR2 SVGAGI (reference sequence). V was clipped by 2 bases and J by 4 bases; unmatched bases: 4. CDR3 length: 14 amino acids. Assay runs were performed at deep level. Assay: immunoSEQ multiplex PCR; the TCRdb copy retains only in-frame clones and omits some. The sample holds about 2.3 million clones, more than 80% seen once. Sequenced: naive CD4+ T cells from PBMCs. The subset here: CD45RA+ positively selected. The rearrangement uses TRBV6-6 and TRBJ2-7; 8 nucleotides line up with TRBD1. The receptor comes from a man between 18 and 35 years old in good health. Some clones in this sample may be carry-over from other donors' samples. The DNA for the CDR3 is TGTGCCAGCAGTTACAGCAGGGGGCTATACGAGCAGTACTTC. Amino acids: CASSYSRGLYEQYF.